The 31 T cell receptor beta chains presented below share a single source sample, sequenced in a study of cytomegalovirus exposure and HLA in healthy donors (TCRdb year 2017). Receptor libraries were prepared by the immunoSEQ multiplex PCR assay. For the multiplex PCR, a mixture combining 60 forward primers for TCR Vbeta segments and 13 reverse primers for TCR Jbeta segments was used. The immuneACCESS repertoire file appears here via TCRdb, limited to in-frame rearrangements. These files lack a portion of the clones; in checked studies, under half of the deficit traces to unresolved V genes, and the cause of the others is not known. For this sample there are around 100,000 clones; under 80% appear just once. The top ten clonotypes cover 4% to 5% of the sample. The sample taken for sequencing was PBMCs. These receptors came from a woman between 35 and 50 years old in good health and CMV-seropositive.

This clone has only a few counts. The rearrangement uses TRBV7-9 and TRBJ2-1; TRBD1 matches at 7 bases. The CDR3 has 14 amino acids. CDR1 is SEHNR, CDR2 FQNEAQ, per germline (reference sequence). Trimming at V came to 2 bases and at J to 8 bases, leaving 6 bases not matched to a gene. The DNA for the CDR3 is TGTGCCAGCAGCTTACCTACAGGGGTGGATGAGCAGTTCTTC. Its protein product is CASSLPTGVDEQFF.

The rearrangement uses TRBV18 and TRBJ1-3, with D possibly matching TRBD1 (6 bases). From germline, CDR1 is KGHSH and CDR2 LQKENI. Trimming cost V 2 bases and J 4 bases, with 12 bases left between them. This CDR3 contains 15 residues. CDR3 amino acids: CASSPGGTYGNTIYF. The DNA for the CDR3 is TGTGCCAGCTCACCAGGGGGCACTTACGGAAACACCATATATTTT.

The J gene is TRBJ2-7, the V gene TRBV6-6; 12 bases map to TRBD2. The germline CDR1 and CDR2 sequences are MNHNY and SVGAGI (reference sequence). This CDR3 comprises 15 residues. Losses at the gene ends were 6 bases for V and 2 bases for J; bases not matched to a gene: 5. CDR3 protein: CASSDPSGGAYEQYF. Written as DNA, the CDR3 is TGTGCCAGCAGCGACCCTAGCGGGGGGGCCTACGAGCAGTACTTC.

This clone has a handful of counts. J is TRBJ1-1 and V is TRBV30; D is unresolved. V was shortened by 3 bases and J by 4 bases, with 12 bases between the two germline ends. The CDR3 is made up of 13 amino acids. Germline V gene sequence: CDR1 GTSNPN, CDR2 SVGIG (reference sequence). This chain's CDR3 is CAWRSGSSTEAFF. The CDR3 nucleotides are TGTGCCTGGAGATCGGGATCTAGCACTGAAGCTTTCTTT.

The chain employs TRBV7-9 and TRBJ2-2, with 12 positions matching TRBD2. The trim removed 6 bases at V and 5 bases at J, leaving 1 base unmatched. Germline V gives CDR1 SEHNR, CDR2 FQNEAQ (reference sequence). The CDR3 sequence is 14 residues long. As DNA, the CDR3 is TGTGCCAGCAGACTAGCGGGAGGAACCGGGGAGCTGTTTTTT. Translated, it gives CASRLAGGTGELFF.

This clone was observed a few times. The V gene is TRBV29-1, the J gene TRBJ1-2; the match to TRBD1 covers 7 bases. This CDR3 region has 13 residues. From germline, CDR1 is SQVTM and CDR2 ANQGSEA. Trimming removed 4 bases from V and 8 bases from J; junction bases left unmatched: 10. CDR3 loop: CSVGKGADRGYTF. CDR3 in DNA: TGCAGCGTTGGAAAGGGGGCAGATAGAGGCTACACCTTC.

The chain recombines TRBV6-1 with TRBJ2-3, with D hard to call. Germline assignment: CDR1 MNHNS and CDR2 SASEGT. The CDR3 has 13 residues. The germline V and J ends were trimmed by 4 bases and 2 bases, with 7 bases remaining between them. CDR3 bases: TGTGCCAGCAGTGTGCAGAACACAGATACGCAGTATTTT. Protein: CASSVQNTDTQYF.

This chain links TRBV27 with TRBJ2-1; TRBD2 agrees at 7 bases. The V segment lost 1 base and the J segment 6 bases; nucleotides outside the gene matches: 6. Germline CDR1 reads MNHEY; CDR2 reads SMNVEV (reference sequence). The CDR3 consists of 15 residues. The CDR3, as DNA: TGTGCCAGCAGTTTATTCGCTTCTAGCGGCAATGAGCAGTTCTTC. Its protein is CASSLFASSGNEQFF.

On this clone: A single base is all that separates this from a far larger clone, so a read error is likely. Additional DNA sequences in this sample encode the identical CDR3. This chain connects TRBV7-2 to TRBJ1-2; D is unclear. This CDR3 has 15 amino acids. Germline V gene lookup returns CDR1 SGHTA and CDR2 FQGNSA. Deletions cut 5 bases from V and 5 bases from J, with 18 bases between. The CDR3 region is CASSQEEGRVYGYTF. CDR3 DNA sequence: TGTGCCAGCAGCCAAGAAGAGGGAAGGGTTTATGGCTACACCTTC.

V gene TRBV11-3 combines with J gene TRBJ2-5, with TRBD2 matching over 13 bases. Germline V gives CDR1 SGHNT, CDR2 YENEEA. CDR3 size: 17 residues. V trimming: 4 bases; J trimming: 2 bases; junction bases outside the gene matches: 7. CDR3 residues: CASSSVPGLAGQETQYF. DNA for the CDR3: TGTGCCAGCAGCTCCGTACCGGGACTAGCGGGACAAGAGACCCAGTACTTC.

The CDR3 coding sequence is TGTGCCAGTAGTATCGACAGGGGGCCCGGCAATCAGCCCCAGCATTTT. Amino acids: CASSIDRGPGNQPQHF. The chain joins TRBV19 to TRBJ1-5, with 10 bases identical to TRBD1. Looked up from germline, CDR1 is LNHDA and CDR2 is SQIVND (reference sequence). Trimming took 3 bases from V and 2 from J; bases not matched to a gene: 4. There are 16 residues in the CDR3.

The CDR3 spells CASSPRSSGRGEQYF. CDR3 sequence (DNA): TGTGCCAGCTCACCAAGGAGTAGCGGGAGAGGCGAGCAGTACTTC. This chain joins TRBV18 and TRBJ2-7, with TRBD2 identical over 9 bases. The V gene's germline CDR1 is KGHSH and CDR2 LQKENI. V lost 2 bases, J lost 6 bases, and 8 bases stayed unmatched. The CDR3 runs to 15 residues.

CDR3 in amino acids: CASRVQADPSYNEQFF. The CDR3 DNA sequence: TGTGCCAGTAGGGTCCAAGCGGACCCCTCCTACAATGAGCAGTTCTTC. The chain links TRBV19 to TRBJ2-1; perhaps TRBD2 as D (5 bases). The CDR3 has 16 residues. Germline loops: CDR1 LNHDA, CDR2 SQIVND (reference sequence). Trimming cost V 6 bases and J 0 bases, with 15 bases left between them.

The chain uses TRBV4-3 and TRBJ2-3; TRBD2 aligns across 8 bases. The CDR3 has 16 residues. Per germline, CDR1 LGHNA and CDR2 YSLEER. V shed 4 bases and J 2 bases; nucleotides not matched to a gene: 8. The DNA of the CDR3 is TGCGCCAGCAGCCCCGGGGGGGAGGCGCACACAGATACGCAGTATTTT. Its translation is CASSPGGEAHTDTQYF.

This clone was found once. This rearrangement joins TRBV27 to TRBJ1-2, with D possibly TRBD1 on 6 matching bases. Germline CDR1 and CDR2: MNHEY and SMNVEV (reference sequence). The V gene lost 0 bases and the J gene lost 1 base, with 18 bases spanning the gap. The CDR3 has 18 residues. CDR3 residues: CASSLSLGGAGVNYGYTF. The DNA for the CDR3 is TGTGCCAGCAGTTTATCGTTGGGGGGCGCGGGGGTTAACTATGGCTACACCTTC.

The chain combines TRBV2 with TRBJ1-2; D perhaps matches TRBD1 (5 bases). V lost 6 bases and J lost 5, with 10 bases in between. From germline, CDR1 is SNHLY and CDR2 FYNNEI. The CDR3 runs to 12 residues. The CDR3 sequence is CASSRDSYGYTF. The CDR3 DNA reads as TGTGCCAGCAGCAGAGACAGTTATGGCTACACCTTC. Based on the CDR3 plus reference TRBV2 and TRBJ1-2, the full variable domain is EPEVTQTPSHQVTQMGQEVILRCVPISNHLYFYWYRQILGQKVEFLVSFYNNEISEKSEIFDDQFSVERPDGSNFTLKIRSTKLEDSAMYFCASSRDSYGYTFGSGTRLTVV.

The gene calls are TRBV19 and TRBJ1-5; maybe TRBD1 (6 bases). This CDR3 comprises 14 residues. Germline V CDR1 and CDR2: LNHDA, SQIVND (reference sequence). V was pared by 2 bases and J by 6 bases, with 11 bases between. The CDR3 region has the DNA TGTGCCAGTAGTATAAACAGGGCCACTCAGCCCCAGCATTTT. Encoded protein: CASSINRATQPQHF.

The gene calls are TRBV27 and TRBJ2-1; D might be TRBD2 (6 bases). Germline V lookup: CDR1 MNHEY, CDR2 SMNVEV (reference sequence). V was cut by 7 bases and J by 4 bases, with 14 bases left in between. The CDR3 loop spans 14 amino acids. Here the CDR3 DNA reads TGTGCCAGCACCATTAGCGGACTATACAATGAGCAGTTCTTC. It specifies CASTISGLYNEQFF.

The gene calls are TRBV4-1 and TRBJ2-1, with TRBD2 as a possible D gene (6 bases). The V and J ends lost 2 bases and 6 bases respectively, with 14 bases between them. The CDR3 contains 15 residues. Germline V gives CDR1 MGHRA, CDR2 YSYEKL. The CDR3 DNA sequence: TGCGCCAGCAGCCAACGAGGAGGGCGGTCCAATGAGCAGTTCTTC. The encoded protein is CASSQRGGRSNEQFF.

The chain recombines TRBV19 with TRBJ1-1, with TRBD1 as a possible D gene (5 bases). This CDR3 has 16 residues. From germline, CDR1 is LNHDA and CDR2 SQIVND (reference sequence). Trimming left V 1 base short and J 1 base short, with 13 bases between. The CDR3 reads CASSIGRQYTNTEAFF. Written as DNA, the CDR3 is TGTGCCAGTAGTATAGGCCGACAGTACACGAACACTGAAGCTTTCTTT.

The chain combines TRBV6-5 with TRBJ2-1, with TRBD1 matching 10 bases. The CDR3 sequence is 14 residues long. Germline V gene sequence: CDR1 MNHEY, CDR2 SVGAGI. V lost 5 bases to trimming and J lost 7 bases; unmatched junction nucleotides: 5. In DNA, the CDR3 is TGTGCCAGCAGTGACAGGGGGCGCGGGAATGAGCAGTTCTTC. It translates to CASSDRGRGNEQFF.

The chain carries TRBV6-5 and TRBJ2-2; 7 nucleotides align to TRBD1. The J segment lost 2 bases and the V segment lost 0 bases, leaving 3 bases of the junction unmatched. The CDR3 runs 16 residues. The germline gives CDR1 MNHEY, CDR2 SVGAGI. CDR3: CASSYSTGSNTGELFF. DNA for the CDR3: TGTGCCAGCAGTTACTCGACAGGGTCTAACACCGGGGAGCTGTTTTTT.

J is TRBJ2-7 and V is TRBV6-5, with 8 nucleotides matching TRBD2. The J segment lost 2 bases and the V segment lost 5 bases, leaving 8 bases of the junction unmatched. CDR1 MNHEY and CDR2 SVGAGI come from the germline V gene. The CDR3 is 15 residues long. CDR3 in amino acids: CASSQGTSPPYEQYF. The DNA of the CDR3 is TGTGCCAGCAGTCAAGGGACTAGTCCCCCCTACGAGCAGTACTTC.

Only a few counts were recorded for this clone. The chain links TRBV11-3 to TRBJ2-3; D unclear. V lost 2 bases and J lost 4, with 7 bases in between. Germline V lookup: CDR1 SGHNT, CDR2 YENEEA. This CDR3 has 13 residues. This CDR3 is CASSLTSADTQYF. The DNA of the CDR3 is TGTGCCAGCAGCTTAACCTCGGCAGATACGCAGTATTTT.

CDR3 in DNA: TGTGCCAGCACCCCGTACATGAACACTGAAGCTTTCTTT. The encoded protein is CASTPYMNTEAFF. The chain links TRBV6-5 to TRBJ1-1; D not resolved. CDR1 and CDR2 from the germline V gene are MNHEY and SVGAGI. The germline V and J ends were trimmed by 7 bases and 0 bases, with 9 bases remaining between them. The CDR3 loop spans 13 amino acids.

The chain combines TRBV6-5 with TRBJ1-2, with TRBD1 as a possible D gene (6 bases). Germline-derived CDR1 and CDR2 are MNHEY and SVGAGI. V was cut by 6 bases and J by 0 bases, with 14 bases left in between. This CDR3 has 15 residues. CDR3 in amino acids: CASRPPGHTNYGYTF. In DNA, the CDR3 is TGTGCCAGCAGGCCCCCGGGACACACTAACTATGGCTACACCTTC.

V and J are TRBV6-5 and TRBJ2-3; the match to TRBD2 covers 8 bases. The CDR3 is made up of 14 amino acids. Trimming at V came to 7 bases and at J to 4 bases, leaving 7 bases not matched to a gene. Germline CDR1 and CDR2: MNHEY and SVGAGI. DNA for the CDR3: TGTGCCAGCACACTCCAGCGGGGGTCAGATACGCAGTATTTT. Protein sequence: CASTLQRGSDTQYF.

In this sample, this clone turned up a few times. The rearrangement joins TRBV9 to TRBJ1-2; 7 nucleotides line up with TRBD1. Germline V gives CDR1 SGDLS, CDR2 YYNGEE. V shed 3 bases, J shed 4 bases, and the junction held 3 bases outside the gene matches. The CDR3 totals 13 residues. The CDR3 nucleotides are TGTGCCAGCAGCGGACAGGGCATCTATGGCTACACCTTC. It specifies CASSGQGIYGYTF. The complete variable domain, with remaining parts taken from reference TRBV9 and TRBJ1-2, reads DSGVTQTPKHLITATGQRVTLRCSPRSGDLSVYWYQQSLDQGLQFLIQYYNGEERAKGNILERFSAQQFPDLHSELNLSSLELGDSALYFCASSGQGIYGYTFGSGTRLTVV.

This chain joins TRBV27 and TRBJ1-1; 7 bases are shared with TRBD1. V gave up 0 bases and J gave up 6 bases; unmatched junction bases: 10. The CDR3 runs 16 residues. Germline CDR1 MNHEY, CDR2 SMNVEV (reference sequence). The CDR3 here is CASSLSGQPLWSEAFF. The CDR3, as DNA: TGTGCCAGCAGTTTATCGGGACAGCCGCTTTGGTCTGAAGCTTTCTTT.

The genes are TRBV6-6 and TRBJ2-1; weak D call: TRBD1 (5 bases). The length of the CDR3 is 14 residues. Per germline, CDR1 MNHNY and CDR2 SVGAGI (reference sequence). V lost 2 bases and J 4 bases, leaving 9 bases between the germline ends. This CDR3 is CASSYQGKYNEQFF. The CDR3 nucleotides are TGTGCCAGCAGTTACCAGGGAAAGTACAATGAGCAGTTCTTC.

In this sample, this clone turned up once. The V call is TRBV27, the J call TRBJ1-2, with D possibly being TRBD1 (5 bases). The CDR3 totals 15 residues. The V gene's germline CDR1 is MNHEY and CDR2 SMNVEV (reference sequence). Trimming cost V 5 bases and J 2 bases, with 15 bases left between them. The CDR3 DNA reads TGTGCCAGCAGTCCCGGCTCGACAGTCAACTATGGCTACACCTTC. This encodes CASSPGSTVNYGYTF.